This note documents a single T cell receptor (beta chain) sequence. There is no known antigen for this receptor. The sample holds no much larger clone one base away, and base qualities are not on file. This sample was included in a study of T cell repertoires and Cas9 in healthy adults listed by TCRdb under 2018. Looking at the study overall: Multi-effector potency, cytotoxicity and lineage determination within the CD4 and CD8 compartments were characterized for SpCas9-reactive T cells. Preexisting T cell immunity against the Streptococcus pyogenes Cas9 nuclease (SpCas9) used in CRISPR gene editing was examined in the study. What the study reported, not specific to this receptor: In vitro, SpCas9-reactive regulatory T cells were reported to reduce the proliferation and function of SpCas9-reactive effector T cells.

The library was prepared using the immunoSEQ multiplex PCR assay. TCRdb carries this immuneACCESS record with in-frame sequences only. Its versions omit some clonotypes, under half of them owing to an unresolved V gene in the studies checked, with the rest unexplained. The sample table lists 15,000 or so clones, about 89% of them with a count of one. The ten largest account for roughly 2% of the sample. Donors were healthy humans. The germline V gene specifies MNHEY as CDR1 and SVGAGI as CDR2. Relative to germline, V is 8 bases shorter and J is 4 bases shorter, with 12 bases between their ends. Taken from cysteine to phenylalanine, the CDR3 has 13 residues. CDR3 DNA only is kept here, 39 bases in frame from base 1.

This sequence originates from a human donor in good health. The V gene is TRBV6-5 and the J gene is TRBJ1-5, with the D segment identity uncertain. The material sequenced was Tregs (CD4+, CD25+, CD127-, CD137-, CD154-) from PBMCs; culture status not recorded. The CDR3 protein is CASRRAQNQPQHF. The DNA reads TGTGCCAGCCGGCGCGCCCAAAATCAGCCCCAGCATTTT.